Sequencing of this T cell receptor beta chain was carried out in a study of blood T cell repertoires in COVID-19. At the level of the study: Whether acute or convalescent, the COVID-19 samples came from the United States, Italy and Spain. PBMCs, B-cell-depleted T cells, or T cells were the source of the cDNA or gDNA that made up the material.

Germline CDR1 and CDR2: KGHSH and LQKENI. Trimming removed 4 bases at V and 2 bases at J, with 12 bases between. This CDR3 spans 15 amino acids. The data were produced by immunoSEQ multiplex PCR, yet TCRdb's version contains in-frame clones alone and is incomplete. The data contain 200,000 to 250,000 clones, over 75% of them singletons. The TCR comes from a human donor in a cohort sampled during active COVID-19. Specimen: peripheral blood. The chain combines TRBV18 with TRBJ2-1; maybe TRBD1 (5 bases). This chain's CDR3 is CASSLQGVTYNEQFF. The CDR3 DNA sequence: TGTGCCAGCTCACTCCAGGGTGTAACCTACAATGAGCAGTTCTTC.